A single sample is the source of the 23 T cell receptor beta chains below, sequenced in a study of Graves' ophthalmopathy and Graves' hyperthyroidism. For repertoire sequencing, the TCR beta CDR3 regions were amplified from RNA transcripts. Second-round multiplex PCR followed a first-round RT-PCR using HTBI primers. Using its own MiXCR run on the multiplex PCR reads, TCRdb lists one record per CDR3 protein. The sample includes hundreds of thousands of distinct CDR3 sequences, 20% to 25% seen only once; the top ten take under 3%. The sequencing input was peripheral blood. The receptor set was obtained from a young woman with stable Graves' hyperthyroidism.

The gene calls are TRBV11-2 and TRBJ1-6, with D maybe TRBD1 (6 bases). V was cut by 3 bases and J by 8 bases, with 17 bases left in between. The CDR3 runs 16 residues. Germline lookup yields CDR1 SGHAT and CDR2 FQNNGV. The CDR3 DNA follows: TGTGCCAGCAGCTTTTCCGGGGCAGGGGCTGATTCACCCCTCCACTTT. It yields the protein CASSFSGAGADSPLHF.

A few counts support this clonotype. J is TRBJ2-5 and V is TRBV10-1, with TRBD2 identical over 14 bases. The J segment lost 4 bases and the V segment lost 5 bases, leaving 15 bases of the junction unmatched. CDR3 length equals 19 residues. Germline CDR1 is WNHNN and CDR2 is SYGVQD (reference sequence). CDR3 sequence (DNA): TGCGCCAGCAGTTTGACTAGCGGGGGGGCATCAGGAGATAGAGAGACCCAGTACTTC. This encodes CASSLTSGGASGDRETQYF.

The chain uses TRBV20-1 and TRBJ1-5; D is possibly TRBD1 (5 bases). CDR1 and CDR2 from the germline V gene are DFQATT and SNEGSKA (reference sequence). V was pared by 6 bases and J by 4 bases, with 16 bases between. CDR3 size: 14 residues. CDR3 protein: CSAKSGTANQPQHF. Written as DNA, the CDR3 is TGCAGTGCCAAATCCGGGACGGCAAATCAGCCCCAGCATTTT.

The genes are TRBV2 and TRBJ2-7, with TRBD1 matching 10 bases. In germline, CDR1 is SNHLY, CDR2 FYNNEI. This CDR3 is 16 amino acids long. J was trimmed by 5 bases and V by 4 bases; bases with no gene match: 11. This CDR3 reads CASSGRRGQGIDEQYF. In DNA, the CDR3 is TGTGCCAGCAGTGGGAGACGGGGACAGGGGATCGACGAGCAGTACTTC. Variable domain in full (rest from reference TRBV2 and TRBJ2-7): EPEVTQTPSHQVTQMGQEVILRCVPISNHLYFYWYRQILGQKVEFLVSFYNNEISEKSEIFDDQFSVERPDGSNFTLKIRSTKLEDSAMYFCASSGRRGQGIDEQYFGPGTRLTVT.

This clonotype was recorded many times. At one end the junction does not follow the germline gene, possibly because of a read error. The chain employs TRBV6-1 and TRBJ1-5, with D maybe TRBD1 (5 bases). CDR3 length: 16 residues. Germline V gene lookup returns CDR1 MNHNS and CDR2 SASEGT. DNA for the CDR3: TGTGCCAGCAGCGAAGGTGGGGGACGGGTAGAACAGCCCCAGCATTTT. Amino acid sequence: CASSEGGGRVEQPQHF.

This clonotype occurred a few times. V is TRBV12-3 or TRBV12-4 and J is TRBJ2-4; no clear D gene. The length of the CDR3 is 11 residues. Between the trimmed V and J ends, which lost 3 bases and 10 bases, there was a span of 7 bases. The CDR3 region is CASSFSQIQYF. DNA of the CDR3: TGTGCCAGCAGTTTTTCACAAATTCAGTACTTC.

This chain uses TRBV7-3 with TRBJ2-4; 8 nucleotides line up with TRBD2. The germline CDR1 and CDR2 sequences are SGHTA and FQGTGA. V lost 5 bases, J lost 8 bases, and 11 bases stayed unmatched. CDR3 length: 15 residues. CDR3 nucleotide sequence: TGTGCCAGCAGCCCCAGCGGGGGTGTTTTGGACATTCAGTACTTC. The encoded protein is CASSPSGGVLDIQYF.

The gene calls are TRBV6-2 or TRBV6-3 and TRBJ2-7; 11 nucleotides align to TRBD1. The V and J ends lost 6 bases and 1 base, in that order; junction bases with no gene match: 8. Germline V CDR1 and CDR2: MNHEY, SVGEGT. This CDR3 comprises 16 residues. The CDR3 DNA reads TGTGCCAGCAGGCCATCCGGGACAGGGGGTTCCTACGAGCAGTACTTC. Protein sequence: CASRPSGTGGSYEQYF.

This clonotype was seen at least ten times. The rearrangement joins TRBV20-1 to TRBJ2-7; D possibly uses TRBD1 or TRBD2 (5 bases each). Trimming took off 5 bases at V and 11 bases at J, with 16 bases between the two ends. Germline loops: CDR1 DFQATT, CDR2 SNEGSKA (reference sequence). This CDR3 has 11 residues. The CDR3: CSAGDGFMEYF. CDR3 DNA sequence: TGCAGTGCTGGGGACGGTTTTATGGAGTACTTC.

This clonotype occurred a few times. V gene TRBV7-2 combines with J gene TRBJ2-3; TRBD1 or TRBD2 may be the D gene (5 bases each). Between the trimmed V and J ends, which lost 0 bases and 3 bases, there was a span of 19 bases. The CDR3 contains 18 residues. Per germline, CDR1 SGHTA and CDR2 FQGNSA. This CDR3 is CASSLALGASGPTDTQYF. The DNA for the CDR3 is TGTGCCAGCAGCTTAGCTTTAGGGGCGAGCGGCCCTACAGATACGCAGTATTTT.

This clonotype has ten or more counts. The junction departs from germline at one end; a sequencing error may be responsible. V usage is TRBV28 and J usage is TRBJ2-7; D call uncertain. Germline V gives CDR1 MDHEN, CDR2 SYDVKM. The CDR3 is made up of 13 amino acids. The CDR3 nucleotides are TGTGCCAGCAGCTCGGTTTCTTACTACGAACAGTACTTC. It translates to CASSSVSYYEQYF.

This clonotype was recorded many times. The chain employs TRBV7-9 and TRBJ2-2, with D unresolved. Germline CDR1 is SEHNR and CDR2 is FQNEAQ (reference sequence). CDR3 length equals 13 residues. V shed 5 bases and J shed 3 bases, with 7 bases lying between them. The CDR3 region is CASSIDYTGELFF. As DNA, the CDR3 is TGTGCCAGCAGCATAGACTACACCGGGGAGCTGTTTTTT.

This clonotype was picked up many times. The chain is built from TRBV6-5 and TRBJ1-6; D might be TRBD1 (6 bases). Looked up from germline, CDR1 is MNHEY and CDR2 is SVGAGI. Trimming took 2 bases from V and 4 from J, leaving 9 bases between them. The CDR3 loop spans 15 amino acids. In nucleotides, the CDR3 is TGTGCCAGCAGTTACCGGACAGAGTATAATTCACCCCTCCACTTT. Residues: CASSYRTEYNSPLHF.

The V gene is TRBV12-3 or TRBV12-4, the J gene TRBJ1-2; 10 nucleotides line up with TRBD1. This CDR3 region has 14 residues. Trimming removed 3 bases from V and 7 bases from J; junction bases left unmatched: 5. The chain's CDR3 is CASSFRDRGSGYTF. DNA for the CDR3: TGTGCCAGCAGTTTTCGGGACAGGGGAAGTGGCTACACCTTC.

This clonotype was found many times. The chain is built from TRBV6-5 and TRBJ1-3; D unresolved. Germline CDR1 is MNHEY and CDR2 is SVGAGI. The CDR3 totals 15 residues. The V end was cut by 0 bases, the J end by 2 bases, with 8 bases between. The CDR3 DNA sequence: TGTGCCAGCAGTTACTCCCCTACTACTGGAAACACCATATATTTT. This codes for CASSYSPTTGNTIYF.

On this clonotype: No conserved phenylalanine or tryptophan ends this CDR3, so it is likely a read error. V is TRBV12-3 or TRBV12-4 and J is TRBJ1-5, with no clear D. Trimming pared 4 bases from V and 3 bases from J, leaving 10 bases between. CDR3 length equals 14 residues. CDR3 loop: CASSCGSNNQPQHY. The CDR3 coding sequence is TGTGCCAGCAGTTGTGGCAGTAACAATCAGCCCCAGCATTAT.

This clonotype was seen a few times. This may stem from a read error, because a much larger clone lies one nucleotide away. V is TRBV30 and J is TRBJ1-3, with D tentatively TRBD1 (5 bases). The CDR3 is made up of 15 amino acids. Germline V gene sequence: CDR1 GTSNPN, CDR2 SVGIG (reference sequence). The CDR3 nucleotides read TGTGCCTGGAACGGCCAGGGTGGAATTGGAAACACCATATGTTTT. Amino acid sequence: CAWNGQGGIGNTICF.

This chain joins TRBV20-1 and TRBJ2-5; a possible D gene is TRBD2 (7 bases). Trimming removed 0 bases from V and 1 base from J, with 9 bases in between. The CDR3 has 14 residues. Germline CDR1 and CDR2: DFQATT and SNEGSKA (reference sequence). The CDR3 loop reads CSAREGGAQETQYF. The CDR3 region has the DNA TGCAGTGCTAGAGAAGGGGGGGCCCAAGAGACCCAGTACTTC.

In this sample, this clonotype turned up many times. The chain joins TRBV28 to TRBJ1-3; no definite D call. The CDR3 is made up of 14 amino acids. V shed 5 bases and J shed 3 bases, with 11 bases lying between them. In germline, CDR1 is MDHEN, CDR2 SYDVKM. The CDR3 loop reads CASSVTGGGNTIYF. CDR3 DNA: TGTGCCAGCAGTGTTACGGGAGGTGGAAACACCATATATTTT. Variable domain in full (rest from reference TRBV28 and TRBJ1-3): DVKVTQSSRYLVKRTGEKVFLECVQDMDHENMFWYRQDPGLGLRLIYFSYDVKMKEKGDIPEGYSVSREKKERFSLILESASTNQTSMYLCASSVTGGGNTIYFGEGSWLTVV.

This clonotype was seen at least ten times. The J gene is TRBJ2-5, the V gene TRBV20-1; TRBD2 aligns across 9 bases. CDR3 size: 15 residues. Germline V gene lookup returns CDR1 DFQATT and CDR2 SNEGSKA (reference sequence). V was pared by 4 bases and J by 5 bases, with 11 bases of the junction left unmatched. For the CDR3, the DNA is TGCAGTGCTAACGACGTTGATAGCGGGAGTGAGACCCAGTACTTC. This encodes CSANDVDSGSETQYF.

The rearrangement links TRBV7-2 to TRBJ1-2; D might be TRBD1 (5 bases). The germline V gene encodes CDR1 SGHTA and CDR2 FQGNSA. The CDR3 extends over 14 amino acids. The V end was cut by 8 bases, the J end by 3 bases, with 16 bases between. Here the CDR3 DNA reads TGTGCCAGCGGCTACGGGGGTTACGACTATGGCTACACCTTC. This sequence encodes CASGYGGYDYGYTF.

This clonotype appeared a single time. The chain uses TRBV6-2 or TRBV6-3 and TRBJ1-2, with D uncertain. This CDR3 has 13 amino acids. Looked up from germline, CDR1 is MNHEY and CDR2 is SVGEGT. Between the trimmed V and J ends, which lost 2 bases and 3 bases, there was a span of 7 bases. As DNA, the CDR3 is TGTGCCAGCAGTTACGCGCCTGACTATGGCTACACCTTC. Protein product: CASSYAPDYGYTF.

This clonotype has only a few counts. The CDR3 DNA follows: TGTGCCAGCAGGAAGACAGGGGCCAGGTACGAGCAGTACTTC. As protein: CASRKTGARYEQYF. The gene calls are TRBV6-2 or TRBV6-3 and TRBJ2-7, with TRBD1 matching over 8 bases. This CDR3 has 14 amino acids. Germline V lookup: CDR1 MNHEY, CDR2 SVGEGT. V lost 6 bases and J lost 4; bases outside the gene matches: 8.